This passage covers 19 T cell receptor beta chains from one sample sequenced in a study of T cells in Graves' hyperthyroidism and ophthalmopathy (dated by TCRdb to the late 2010s). Library preparation was by multiplex PCR. TCRdb records Illumina HiSeq 2000 as the sequencer. Amplification of TCR beta CDR3 regions was carried out from RNA transcripts. The first round of RT-PCR for the TCR CDR3 was performed with the HTBI primer set and the Qiagen OneStep RT-PCR kit. TCRdb passed the public sequencing reads through fastp at Q25 and MiXCR, retaining productive beta sequences. Each record represents a unique CDR3 protein, reported with the most common genes and DNA among its rows. The sample includes about 360,000 distinct CDR3 sequences, with roughly 12% observed a single time. Clones ranked in the top ten supply less than 25% of the sample. Sequenced sample: blood. The receptors come from a man aged 25 to 40 with Graves' hyperthyroidism that later progressed to Graves' ophthalmopathy.

This clonotype came up many times. The chain uses TRBV7-9 and TRBJ1-4, with a weak D call TRBD1 (5 bases). Germline lookup yields CDR1 SEHNR and CDR2 FQNEAQ (reference sequence). The ends were cut back, 3 bases at V and 4 bases at J, with 12 bases in the middle. CDR3 length equals 15 residues. The CDR3 nucleotides read TGTGCCAGCAGCTTCCGGTGGAGGGGTAATGAAAAACTGTTTTTT. Amino acid sequence: CASSFRWRGNEKLFF. Complete variable domain (other parts from reference TRBV7-9 and TRBJ1-4): DTGVSQNPRHKITKRGQNVTFRCDPISEHNRLYWYRQTLGQGPEFLTYFQNEAQLEKSRLLSDRFSAERPKGSFSTLEIQRTEQGDSAMYLCASSFRWRGNEKLFFGSGTQLSVL.

The chain combines TRBV5-4 with TRBJ1-6; 7 nucleotides line up with TRBD1. Looked up from germline, CDR1 is SGHNT and CDR2 is YYREEE (reference sequence). V trimming: 4 bases; J trimming: 7 bases; junction bases outside the gene matches: 5. The CDR3 totals 14 residues. The CDR3 DNA follows: TGTGCCAGCAGCCTGGGACAGAAGAATTCACCCCTCCACTTT. This sequence encodes CASSLGQKNSPLHF.

In regard to this clonotype: This may stem from a read error, because a much larger clone lies one nucleotide away. V is TRBV12-3 or TRBV12-4 and J is TRBJ2-1, with 7 nucleotides matching TRBD2. The CDR3 runs to 18 residues. V trimming: 6 bases; J trimming: 2 bases; junction bases outside the gene matches: 16. This CDR3 is CASSQGARGTSPYNEQFF. The CDR3 region has the DNA TGTGCCAGCAGCCAAGGGGCGCGGGGGACGAGCCCCTACAATGAGCAGTTCTTC.

This clonotype appeared many times. V gene TRBV11-2 combines with J gene TRBJ1-1, with D possibly TRBD1 on 5 matching bases. Looked up from germline, CDR1 is SGHAT and CDR2 is FQNNGV. The CDR3 loop spans 15 amino acids. V dropped 7 bases and J dropped 8 bases, with 23 bases sitting between them. The CDR3 DNA sequence: TGTGCCAGCAACAACATGGGGCAAATACTGTACGAAGCTTTCTTT. It specifies CASNNMGQILYEAFF. Combining the CDR3 with reference TRBV11-2 and TRBJ1-1 gives the whole variable domain EAGVAQSPRYKIIEKRQSVAFWCNPISGHATLYWYQQILGQGPKLLIQFQNNGVVDDSQLPKDRFSAERLKGVDSTLKIQPAKLEDSAVYLCASNNMGQILYEAFFGQGTRLTVV.

This clonotype was recorded at least ten times. V and J are TRBV11-3 and TRBJ2-7, with 7 bases lining up with TRBD1. This CDR3 has 14 residues. CDR1 and CDR2 (germline): SGHNT, YENEEA. The ends lost 4 bases at V and 5 bases at J; junction bases unmatched: 8. DNA for the CDR3: TGTGCCAGCAGCTCAGACAGGGTCAACGACGAGCAGTACTTC. Encoded protein: CASSSDRVNDEQYF.

This clonotype was seen many times. This chain uses TRBV2 with TRBJ2-3; a weak D match, TRBD1 (6 bases). This CDR3 is built from 16 residues. V was clipped by 3 bases and J by 3 bases, with 16 bases between them. In germline, CDR1 is SNHLY, CDR2 FYNNEI. The CDR3 protein is CASSEAWGLRTDTQYF. The CDR3, as DNA: TGTGCCAGCAGTGAGGCGTGGGGGCTGAGGACAGATACGCAGTATTTT.

This clonotype was detected many times. The V and J genes are TRBV20-1 and TRBJ2-7; 9 nucleotides agree with TRBD1. Germline V lookup: CDR1 DFQATT, CDR2 SNEGSKA (reference sequence). J was trimmed by 3 bases and V by 8 bases; bases with no gene match: 14. This CDR3 region has 15 residues. The CDR3 spells CSSTHRDRDYYEQYF. For the CDR3, the DNA is TGCAGTTCTACCCACCGGGACAGGGACTACTACGAGCAGTACTTC.

This clonotype appeared many times. This chain uses TRBV11-3 with TRBJ2-7; no clear D. This CDR3 has 14 residues. The V end was cut by 0 bases, the J end by 5 bases, with 11 bases between. The germline V gene has CDR1 SGHNT and CDR2 YENEEA. The CDR3 nucleotides read TGTGCCAGCAGCTTAGAGGCAGTCCCCCACGAGCAGTACTTC. It encodes CASSLEAVPHEQYF.

This clonotype was recorded at least ten times. The chain is built from TRBV27 and TRBJ1-4; unclear D gene. Trimming shortened V by 6 bases and J by 8 bases, and 10 bases separated the two germline ends. Germline CDR1 reads MNHEY; CDR2 reads SMNVEV (reference sequence). CDR3 length: 12 residues. As DNA, the CDR3 is TGTGCCAGCAGGAGCGTGGGGGAAAAACTGTTTTTT. Translation gives CASRSVGEKLFF.

This chain joins TRBV9 and TRBJ2-1, with D possibly being TRBD1 or TRBD2 (7 bases each). CDR3 length equals 14 residues. In germline, CDR1 is SGDLS, CDR2 YYNGEE. Trimming shortened V by 3 bases and J by 7 bases, and 14 bases separated the two germline ends. The chain's CDR3 is CASSAPQGGNEQFF. CDR3 DNA sequence: TGTGCCAGCAGCGCACCGCAGGGGGGGAATGAGCAGTTCTTC.

This clonotype occurred many times. The V and J genes are TRBV6-5 and TRBJ2-7; 11 nucleotides line up with TRBD2. This CDR3 has 19 amino acids. With 0 bases clipped from V and 0 bases from J, the junction kept 10 bases outside the gene matches. CDR1 and CDR2 (germline): MNHEY, SVGAGI. The DNA of the CDR3 is TGTGCCAGCAGTTACTCGTTTGCTAGCGGGGGGCAAAACTCCTACGAGCAGTACTTC. Encoded protein: CASSYSFASGGQNSYEQYF.

This clonotype turned up a few times. The CDR3 end shows no conserved phenylalanine or tryptophan, and so a read error is likely. The chain couples TRBV6-1 to TRBJ1-2, with unresolved D. The CDR3 covers 15 residues. V was clipped by 3 bases and J by 4 bases, with 15 bases between them. Germline CDR1 is MNHNS and CDR2 is SASEGT. The CDR3 loop is CASSEWQRLGYGYTL. In nucleotides, the CDR3 is TGTGCCAGCAGTGAGTGGCAGCGCCTAGGCTATGGCTACACCCTC.

This clonotype was detected many times. The chain's CDR3 is CASSLVRNQPQHF. The CDR3 region has the DNA TGTGCCAGCAGTTTGGTGCGCAATCAGCCCCAGCATTTT. The chain uses TRBV12-3 or TRBV12-4 and TRBJ1-5; D gene unclear. The CDR3 consists of 13 residues. Trimming removed 3 bases from V and 2 bases from J, with 5 bases in between.

This clonotype was observed at least ten times. The chain links TRBV11-2 to TRBJ2-3; 9 bases are shared with TRBD1. V gave up 5 bases and J gave up 5 bases; unmatched junction bases: 5. There are 14 residues in the CDR3. Germline V lookup: CDR1 SGHAT, CDR2 FQNNGV. The CDR3 protein is CASSMTGGRDTQYF. Written as DNA, the CDR3 is TGTGCCAGCAGCATGACAGGGGGGAGAGATACGCAGTATTTT.

This clonotype was seen repeatedly, ten times or more. The genes are TRBV3-1 and TRBJ1-3; D gene uncertain. Trimming took off 0 bases at V and 15 bases at J, with 9 bases between the two ends. Germline CDR1 and CDR2: LGHDT and YNNKEL (reference sequence). The CDR3 is made up of 11 amino acids. The DNA for the CDR3 is TGTGCCAGCAGCCAAGATTACGTCCAATATTTT. Translated, it gives CASSQDYVQYF.

Ten or more counts support this clonotype. V is TRBV12-3 or TRBV12-4 and J is TRBJ1-1, with D unresolved. V lost 4 bases to trimming and J lost 0 bases, with 15 bases between them. The CDR3 covers 16 residues. The CDR3 region has the DNA TGTGCCAGCAGTTGGACCAGGAGGTTATTGAACACTGAAGCTTTCTTT. Encoded protein: CASSWTRRLLNTEAFF.

This clonotype was observed many times. The chain couples TRBV2 to TRBJ1-6; D may be TRBD1 (5 bases). The CDR3 runs to 14 residues. Deletions cut 7 bases from V and 5 bases from J, with 12 bases between. Germline CDR1 is SNHLY and CDR2 is FYNNEI. As DNA, the CDR3 is TGTGCCAGCATCTTCGGAGGGGATAATTCACCCCTCCACTTT. Its protein product is CASIFGGDNSPLHF.

The sample holds a few counts of this clonotype. The chain uses TRBV24-1 and TRBJ2-1, with 8 nucleotides matching TRBD1. V lost 3 bases, J lost 8 bases, and 8 bases stayed unmatched. Germline V gives CDR1 KGHDR, CDR2 SFDVKD. The CDR3 loop spans 15 amino acids. The DNA of the CDR3 is TGTGCCACCAGTGATCATAGGACAGGGTGGGATGAGCAGTTCTTC. It codes for CATSDHRTGWDEQFF.

In its sample, this clonotype was seen a few times. V usage is TRBV5-1 and J usage is TRBJ2-7; 7 nucleotides align to TRBD1. There are 16 residues in the CDR3. Germline V gene lookup returns CDR1 SGHRS and CDR2 YFSETQ. The J segment lost 5 bases and the V segment lost 0 bases, leaving 11 bases of the junction unmatched. The CDR3 bases are TGCGCCAGCAGCTTGGGGGCGACAGGGATCCGCAACGAGCAGTACTTC. The encoded protein is CASSLGATGIRNEQYF.